The rows below give T cell receptor beta chains drawn from one sample of a study of CD8 T cells in Susac syndrome. A single record per CDR3 protein comes from TCRdb applying MiXCR to the immunoSEQ multiplex PCR reads. This table has about 200,000 distinct CDR3 sequences, roughly 96% appearing once. Sequencing was performed on CD4+ T cells from PBMCs. The receptors here all came from a human donor in good health. Each CDR3 is given with its conserved first and last residue. D genes are given only for firm matches. Expanded clones get a size class; other rows say once, few or many, or leave the size out.

j_call d_call v_call clone_size cdr3_nt cdr3_aa
TRBJ2-5 TRBD2 TRBV6-2/TRBV6-3 - TGTGCCAGCAGTTACTCGACTAGCCCGGGTGCGGAGACCCAGTACTTC CASSYSTSPGAETQYF
TRBJ2-7 - TRBV11-2 - TGTGCCAGCAGCCCACTCCCCGGGGCAGGGCAGGTCGAGCAGTACTTC CASSPLPGAGQVEQYF
TRBJ1-5 - TRBV19 - TGTGCCAGTAGTAGCCCCTCCGGGGATCTTAGCAATCAGCCCCAGCATTTT CASSSPSGDLSNQPQHF
TRBJ2-5 - TRBV29-1 - TGCAGCTCTAAATGGGGGCGAGAGACCCAGTACTTC CSSKWGRETQYF
TRBJ2-5 - TRBV4-1 - TGCGCCAGCAGCCAAGAACGCGAGGGGACCCAGTACTTC CASSQEREGTQYF
TRBJ2-5 - TRBV3-1 - TGTGCCAGCAGCCAAGATGTACGAGGCTCTGAGACCCAGTACTTC CASSQDVRGSETQYF
TRBJ2-7 TRBD1 TRBV27 - TGTGCCAGCAGTGGACGGACAGGGTCCCCCTACGAGCAGTACTTC CASSGRTGSPYEQYF
TRBJ1-5 - TRBV7-2 - TGTGCCAGCAGCCCCGGGTCAGGGAGCCCCAATCAGCCCCAGCATTTT CASSPGSGSPNQPQHF
TRBJ1-6 - TRBV3-1 - TGTGCCAGCAGCCAAGGTGTTTCACCCCTCCACTTT CASSQGVSPLHF
TRBJ1-2 TRBD1 TRBV12-3/TRBV12-4 - TGTGCCAGCAGCCAGGGACAGCCTGGGGACTATGGCTACACCTTC CASSQGQPGDYGYTF
TRBJ2-7 TRBD2 TRBV11-2 - TGTGCCAGCAGCTTATTCGGCGGGGGTGACTACGAGCAGTACTTC CASSLFGGGDYEQYF
TRBJ1-1 - TRBV18 - TGTGCCAGCTCACGGTCTGGGAACGACGGCACTGAAGCTTTCTTT CASSRSGNDGTEAFF
TRBJ2-1 - TRBV12-3/TRBV12-4 - TGTGCCAGCAGTCCCCTCAATGAGCAGTTCTTC CASSPLNEQFF
TRBJ1-2 - TRBV29-1 once TGCAGCGTACCCTATCAGGGCTACACCTTC CSVPYQGYTF
TRBJ2-6 - TRBV2 - TGTGCCAGCAGTGGAGTGGGTGTCGCTGGGGCCAACGTCCTGACTTTC CASSGVGVAGANVLTF
TRBJ1-2 - TRBV20-1 few TGCAGTGCTAGTGACTATGGCTACACCTTC CSASDYGYTF
TRBJ2-5 - TRBV30 - TGTGCCTGGGGACAGCTCCAAGAGACCCAGTACTTC CAWGQLQETQYF
TRBJ1-1 - TRBV30 - TGTGCCTGGAGCGGGGATCGGGCCACTGAAGCTTTCTTT CAWSGDRATEAFF
TRBJ1-6 - TRBV6-2/TRBV6-3 - TGTGCCAGCAGAGAACCTCCCGGGCGGACTAATTCACCCCTCCACTTT CASREPPGRTNSPLHF
TRBJ2-3 TRBD1 TRBV5-1 - TGCGCCAGCAGCTTGACCTCGACAGGGGATTATCAGTATTTT CASSLTSTGDYQYF
TRBJ1-2 - TRBV29-1 - TGCAGCGTTGAAGAAGGCTCGGAGGGCTACACCTTC CSVEEGSEGYTF
TRBJ1-1 - TRBV30 - TGTGCCTGGGGCATGGGACCTTACACTGAAGCTTTCTTT CAWGMGPYTEAFF
TRBJ1-6 - TRBV18 few TGTGCCAGCTCATTGGACGATAATTCACCCCTCCACTTT CASSLDDNSPLHF
TRBJ2-3 - TRBV18 - TGTGCCAGCTCACCACCGTCGGGACCAGATACGCAGTATTTT CASSPPSGPDTQYF
TRBJ2-2 TRBD2 TRBV7-2 - TGTGCCAGCAGCCGGACTAGCGGGGATGGCGGGGAGCTGTTTTTT CASSRTSGDGGELFF
TRBJ2-3 - TRBV24-1 - TGTGCCACCAGTGGGAACGGGGTTCGACAAGATACGCAGTATTTT CATSGNGVRQDTQYF
TRBJ2-3 - TRBV15 - TGTGCCACCAGCAGAGGATGGCTAGATACGCAGTATTTT CATSRGWLDTQYF
TRBJ2-1 TRBD2 TRBV20-1 - TGCAGTGCTAGAGATGGGGCGGGGGGAAGCAATGAGCAGTTCTTC CSARDGAGGSNEQFF
TRBJ2-1 - TRBV20-1 - TGCAGTGCTATTCGGATTTCCCTCTACAATGAGCAGTTCTTC CSAIRISLYNEQFF
TRBJ2-1 - TRBV30 - TGTGCCTGGTCGTCGTTAGGTGAGCAGTTCTTC CAWSSLGEQFF
TRBJ1-2 TRBD1 TRBV20-1 - TGCAGTGCTCAAAAGACAGGGTTGAAGGATGGCTACACCTTC CSAQKTGLKDGYTF
TRBJ2-3 - TRBV29-1 - TGCAGCGCCAGGGGGGGTCATGCAATCAGCACAGATACGCAGTATTTT CSARGGHAISTDTQYF
TRBJ2-3 - TRBV12-3/TRBV12-4 - TGTGCCAGCAGCCAACTTATTGTCCGGAATACGCAGTATTTT CASSQLIVRNTQYF
TRBJ1-5 - TRBV30 - TGTGCCTGGAGTGCCGGGGTTTATCAGCCCCAGCATTTT CAWSAGVYQPQHF
TRBJ2-3 - TRBV20-1 - TGCAGTGCCACTCCTCCGCCAGATACGCAGTATTTT CSATPPPDTQYF
TRBJ2-7 TRBD1 TRBV3-1 - TGTGCCAGCAGCCCTAGCCTAAACAGGGGATACGAGCAGTACTTC CASSPSLNRGYEQYF
TRBJ2-7 - TRBV3-1 - TGTGCCAGCAGCCAAGGTCCAGGGGAGGACGAGCAGTACTTC CASSQGPGEDEQYF
TRBJ1-3 - TRBV12-3/TRBV12-4 once TGTGCCAGCAGTTTGGAGGGCCGTGGAAACACCATATATTTT CASSLEGRGNTIYF
TRBJ1-5 - TRBV29-1 - TGCAGCGTTGCGGGGGGGAATCAGCCCCAGCATTTT CSVAGGNQPQHF
TRBJ1-1 - TRBV20-1 - TGCAGTGGCCGGAACACTGAAGCTTTCTTT CSGRNTEAFF